The rows below give T cell receptor beta chains drawn from one sample of a study of cytomegalovirus exposure and HLA in healthy donors. Using immunoSEQ multiplex PCR, the repertoire was profiled, and TCRdb retains in-frame clones only, with some absent. Among about 360,000 clones listed, more than 80% were seen once. Source material: PBMCs. These receptors were collected from a woman aged 18-29 years in good health and CMV-seronegative. The CDR3 runs from the conserved cysteine through the conserved F or W. Fields, in order: V gene, clone size, J gene, CDR3 protein. Clone size, where shown, is once, few, many, or a class for clones that have expanded.

TRBV30	NA	TRBJ2-1	CAWNLAGDEQFF
TRBV18	NA	TRBJ2-5	CASSPLMGLAEETQYF
TRBV5-1	NA	TRBJ2-5	CASSTSSGGPQETQYF
TRBV25-1	NA	TRBJ1-1	CASRTQGGFVAFF
TRBV4-1	once	TRBJ2-3	CASSQGLVFTDTQYF
TRBV28	NA	TRBJ2-5	CASSQPGLADQETQYF
TRBV28	NA	TRBJ2-1	CASSPPYNEQFF
TRBV2	few	TRBJ2-3	CASPSVGSGTDTQYF
TRBV11-3	NA	TRBJ1-6	CASSTGLDSPLHF
TRBV4-2	NA	TRBJ1-1	CASSHAEGLLNTEAFF
TRBV10-3	NA	TRBJ2-1	CAIRARGFSYNEQFF
TRBV2	NA	TRBJ1-2	CASSRSQVNYGYTF
TRBV19	NA	TRBJ1-3	CASRNRSSGNAIYF
TRBV7-9	NA	TRBJ2-3	CASSLAGGPADTQYF
TRBV28	NA	TRBJ2-5	CASSFPDRFQETQYF
TRBV7-9	NA	TRBJ2-2	CASSSRDRHTGELFF
TRBV19	NA	TRBJ1-1	CASRDRAHGAFF
TRBV4-1	NA	TRBJ2-7	CASSLYLRYEQYF
TRBV7-7	NA	TRBJ2-7	CASSLSTTPGQGDEQYF
TRBV2	NA	TRBJ1-1	CASSSNGVKNTEAFF
TRBV5-8	NA	TRBJ1-2	CASTLYGGDLANYGYTF
TRBV5-1	NA	TRBJ1-1	CASSFGRDRGNTEAFF
TRBV27	NA	TRBJ1-1	CASSLSRQMGTEAFF
TRBV11-2	NA	TRBJ2-5	CASSSWVVSRGTQYF
TRBV7-2	NA	TRBJ2-1	CASSWGPGNEQFF
TRBV25-1	NA	TRBJ2-7	CASSGLAGGLNEQYF
TRBV5-6	NA	TRBJ2-6	CASSLRGSGANVLTF
TRBV5-1	NA	TRBJ1-3	CASSLGTGSSGNTIYF
TRBV27	NA	TRBJ1-5	CASSLGQGLWPQHF
TRBV7-3	NA	TRBJ2-1	CASRLAGGPESINEQFF
TRBV6-5	NA	TRBJ1-1	CASLRDRSVNTEAFF
TRBV5-1	NA	TRBJ2-2	CASNILSRDSGTGELFF
TRBV7-3	NA	TRBJ2-1	CASSFGAGSSNEQFF
TRBV28	NA	TRBJ1-4	CASSYAGSNEKLFF
TRBV4-2	NA	TRBJ2-7	CASSQDWEGSYEQYF
TRBV28	NA	TRBJ1-2	CASSPALGGAGGYTF
TRBV16	once	TRBJ2-7	CASSQSSYEQYF
TRBV30	NA	TRBJ1-2	CAWSVRGGVRGYTF
TRBV11-2	NA	TRBJ2-7	CASSPVGDRDFYEQYF
TRBV6-1	NA	TRBJ1-4	CASSEARGLRREKLFF
TRBV4-1	NA	TRBJ1-5	CASSQEEQVPWPQHF
TRBV5-1	NA	TRBJ2-7	CASSSRDRDRVNEQYF
TRBV6-4	NA	TRBJ2-2	CASKEGAGPTGELFF
TRBV4-1	NA	TRBJ1-1	CASSQEERGGTEAFF
TRBV4-2	NA	TRBJ2-2	CASSQDLYIRGELFF
TRBV6-1	once	TRBJ2-3	CATFPTGLMDTQYF
TRBV6-1	NA	TRBJ2-7	CASSDGTGPSYEQYF
TRBV4-1	NA	TRBJ2-7	CASSQEGLAGGIYEQYF
TRBV9	NA	TRBJ2-3	CASSVAGRVTDTQYF
TRBV2	NA	TRBJ1-6	CASGDRGGSYNSPLHF
TRBV7-9	NA	TRBJ2-3	CASSSVAGVIDTQYF